The T cell receptor beta chain described here comes from a study of response to subunit inactivated influenza vaccine. Study conclusions and caveats: Each seasonal influenza vaccination, the authors suggested, recruits few new T cells.

As for this clonotype: Its specificity is not known. The junction differs from germline at one of its ends, possibly a read error.

The CDR3 is 14 amino acids. The germline V gene encodes CDR1 SEHNR and CDR2 FQNEAQ (reference sequence). TCRdb itself ran the RT-PCR reads through MiXCR, one entry per CDR3 protein. The table has roughly 670,000 distinct CDR3 sequences, less than 15% seen once. The clonotype comes from a man aged 50-59 years who received an inactivated influenza vaccine. This rearrangement joins TRBV7-9 to TRBJ2-3; the D is unclear. The sample consisted of PBMCs from blood, taken around 15 days before vaccination. The DNA for the CDR3 is TGTCCCAGCAGCTTAAGTCTTCGGTCAGATACGCAGTATTTT. Its protein is CPSSLSLRSDTQYF. The whole variable domain, filled in from reference TRBV7-9 and TRBJ2-3, reads DTGVSQNPRHKITKRGQNVTFRCDPISEHNRLYWYRQTLGQGPEFLTYFQNEAQLEKSRLLSDRFSAERPKGSFSTLEIQRTEQGDSAMYLCPSSLSLRSDTQYFGPGTRLTVL.